Below, 26 T cell receptor beta chains from the same sample are listed, as sequenced in a study of liver allograft versus peripheral blood T cells. Across the study: What was compared were the T cell receptor repertoires in transplanted livers and those in the peripheral blood of recipients.

TCRdb reanalysed the reads using MiXCR and keeps one entry per CDR3 protein. Among 2,000 to 2,500 distinct CDR3 sequences, around 17% were seen once, and the ten largest hold under 30%. All receptors come from a human patient who had a liver transplant. Part of the T cells may come from the graft donor.

A note on this clonotype: The junction does not match germline at one end; this may be a read error. V and J are TRBV6-1 and TRBJ2-2; D perhaps matches TRBD1 (6 bases). This CDR3 is built from 12 residues. Per germline, CDR1 MNHNS and CDR2 SASEGT. The CDR3 nucleotides are TGTGCCAGCATTACAGGGACCGAGGAGCTGTTTTTT. Translation gives CASITGTEELFF.

Judged by abundance, this clonotype is medium-sized (0.01 to 0.1%). The V call is TRBV7-9, the J call TRBJ1-1; D uncertain. The germline V gene has CDR1 SEHNR and CDR2 FQNEAQ (reference sequence). V gave up 3 bases and J gave up 6 bases, with 8 bases separating them. The CDR3 sequence is 12 residues long. The CDR3 nucleotides read TGTGCCAGCAGCTTGACAATACCTGAAGCTTTCTTT. Its translation: CASSLTIPEAFF.

This clonotype is termed medium-sized (0.01 to 0.1%). The chain uses TRBV24-1 and TRBJ1-5, with D possibly TRBD1 on 5 matching bases. V dropped 2 bases and J dropped 5 bases, with 6 bases sitting between them. The CDR3 has 13 residues. CDR1 is KGHDR, CDR2 SFDVKD, per germline. CDR3 nucleotide sequence: TGTGCCACCAGTGATTGGGGGGATCAGCCCCAGCATTTT. Its translation: CATSDWGDQPQHF.

By its share, this clonotype is medium-sized. This rearrangement joins TRBV27 to TRBJ1-1; 10 bases agree with TRBD1. Germline V gene data show CDR1 as MNHEY and CDR2 as SMNVEV (reference sequence). This CDR3 has 16 amino acids. J was trimmed by 0 bases and V by 5 bases; bases with no gene match: 6. CDR3 residues: CASSPRTGGMNTEAFF. The DNA of the CDR3 is TGTGCCAGCAGTCCAAGGACAGGGGGGATGAACACTGAAGCTTTCTTT.

This clonotype is medium-sized in the sample. V is TRBV27 and J is TRBJ1-6; D possibly corresponds to TRBD1 (6 bases). V lost 4 bases to trimming and J lost 8 bases, with 9 bases between them. Germline V gene data show CDR1 as MNHEY and CDR2 as SMNVEV (reference sequence). The CDR3 runs to 13 residues. CDR3 DNA sequence: TGTGCCAGCAGTTCCAGGGGATATTCACCCCTCCACTTT. Translation gives CASSSRGYSPLHF.

The chain carries TRBV2 and TRBJ1-3; TRBD1 matches 7 bases. V gave up 4 bases and J gave up 1 base; unmatched junction bases: 4. The germline V gene has CDR1 SNHLY and CDR2 FYNNEI. CDR3 length: 15 amino acids. The CDR3 nucleotides are TGTGCCAGCAGTGGACTGACAGGGTCTGGAAACACCATATATTTT. It is translated as CASSGLTGSGNTIYF.

The sample holds many counts of this clonotype. Its ends do not fully match the called genes, so a read error is possible. V usage is TRBV10-3 and J usage is TRBJ2-3; D is perhaps TRBD1 or TRBD2 (5 bases each). This CDR3 comprises 12 residues. From germline, CDR1 is ENHRY and CDR2 SYGVKD. CDR3 sequence reads: CAISEPYTPGHF. The DNA of the CDR3 is TGTGCCATCAGTGAGCCGTATACTCCGGGGCATTTT.

This clonotype counts as medium-sized. The chain has TRBV27 and TRBJ1-5; D gene unclear. The CDR3 has 14 amino acids. Trimming removed 6 bases from V and 4 bases from J, with 13 bases in between. The germline V gene has CDR1 MNHEY and CDR2 SMNVEV (reference sequence). The CDR3, as DNA: TGTGCCAGCAGAATTAAGGGTGGGAATCAGCCCCAGCATTTT. It translates to CASRIKGGNQPQHF.

By share of the sample, this clonotype is medium-sized (0.01 to 0.1%). The V and J genes are TRBV20-1 and TRBJ1-2, with TRBD1 matching over 12 bases. The CDR3 is 16 amino acids. J was trimmed by 3 bases and V by 6 bases; bases with no gene match: 11. CDR1 and CDR2 (germline): DFQATT, SNEGSKA (reference sequence). The CDR3 here is CSAYHGTGGADYGYTF. Written as DNA, the CDR3 is TGCAGTGCCTATCACGGGACAGGGGGCGCGGACTATGGCTACACCTTC.

By frequency in the sample, this clonotype is medium-sized (0.01 to 0.1%). The genes are TRBV15 and TRBJ1-2; D may be TRBD1 (6 bases). CDR1 and CDR2 from the germline V gene are LNHNV and YYDKDF (reference sequence). The V gene lost 3 bases and the J gene lost 8 bases, with 13 bases spanning the gap. There are 13 residues in the CDR3. CDR3 in DNA: TGTGCCACCAGCAGGTCACAGGGACGAGGCTACACCTTC. This gives the protein CATSRSQGRGYTF. The whole variable domain, remainder taken from reference TRBV15 and TRBJ1-2, is DAMVIQNPRYQVTQFGKPVTLSCSQTLNHNVMYWYQQKSSQAPKLLFHYYDKDFNNEADTPDNFQSRRPNTSFCFLDIRSPGLGDTAMYLCATSRSQGRGYTFGSGTRLTVV.

This clonotype is a singleton in its sample. The rearrangement joins TRBV4-3 to TRBJ1-2; TRBD1 might be the D (6 bases). Germline CDR1 is LGHNA and CDR2 is YSLEER. Between the trimmed V and J ends, which lost 2 bases and 4 bases, there was a span of 14 bases. The CDR3 is 15 residues long. The CDR3 coding sequence is TGCGCCAGCAGCCAAACAAGAACGGGGGCCTATGGCTACACCTTC. This translates into CASSQTRTGAYGYTF.

By sample share, this clonotype is medium-sized (0.01 to 0.1%). CDR3 coding DNA: TGTGCCTCCAGACGTGGAAACACCATATATTTT. This gives the protein CASRRGNTIYF. The J gene is TRBJ1-3, the V gene TRBV19, with D unclear. The CDR3 is made up of 11 amino acids. With 11 bases removed from V and 3 bases from J, the gap between germline ends came to 8 bases. Germline V gives CDR1 LNHDA, CDR2 SQIVND (reference sequence).

This clonotype is large. The chain employs TRBV12-3 or TRBV12-4 and TRBJ2-1; 10 nucleotides align to TRBD2. There are 15 residues in the CDR3. The J segment lost 8 bases and the V segment lost 4 bases, leaving 8 bases of the junction unmatched. CDR3 sequence (DNA): TGTGCCAGCAGTTCAACTAGCGGGGTAGGAGATGAGCAGTTCTTC. Its protein product is CASSSTSGVGDEQFF.

By share, this clonotype counts as medium-sized. V usage is TRBV6-6 and J usage is TRBJ2-3, with D possibly matching TRBD2 (6 bases). The CDR3 totals 14 residues. Germline CDR1 reads MNHNY; CDR2 reads SVGAGI (reference sequence). V was pared by 5 bases and J by 3 bases, with 12 bases between. The CDR3 nucleotides read TGTGCCAGCAGTCCCTGGGAGGTTACAGATACGCAGTATTTT. Its protein product is CASSPWEVTDTQYF.

The J gene is TRBJ2-7, the V gene TRBV5-6; 10 bases match TRBD2. The germline V gene encodes CDR1 SGHDT and CDR2 YYEEEE. Germline trimming cut 2 bases from V and 0 bases from J; bases unmatched to any gene: 5. The CDR3 is 16 residues long. This CDR3 reads CASSFYSGGTSYEQYF. Written as DNA, the CDR3 is TGTGCCAGCAGCTTTTATAGCGGGGGGACCTCCTACGAGCAGTACTTC.

This clonotype is deemed medium-sized. The gene calls are TRBV6-2 or TRBV6-3 and TRBJ1-1, with D maybe TRBD1 (6 bases). The length of the CDR3 is 15 residues. Deletions cut 5 bases from V and 1 base from J, with 14 bases between. Germline CDR1 is MNHEY and CDR2 is SVGEGT. The CDR3 sequence: CASSPIGGPNTEAFF. Here the CDR3 DNA reads TGTGCCAGCAGTCCCATCGGGGGGCCGAACACTGAAGCTTTCTTT.

The chain joins TRBV13 to TRBJ2-7; perhaps TRBD1 as D (5 bases). The ends were cut back, 0 bases at V and 0 bases at J, with 9 bases in the middle. The CDR3 runs 15 residues. Germline loops: CDR1 PRHDT, CDR2 FYEKMQ (reference sequence). Here the CDR3 DNA reads TGTGCCAGCAGCTTAGGACAGGTGAGCTCCTACGAGCAGTACTTC. This sequence encodes CASSLGQVSSYEQYF.

Within the sample, this clonotype is medium-sized (0.01 to 0.1%). V gene TRBV7-9 combines with J gene TRBJ1-5, with TRBD1 matching 7 bases. The trim removed 8 bases at V and 7 bases at J, leaving 5 bases unmatched. The CDR3 runs 12 residues. CDR1 and CDR2 (germline): SEHNR, FQNEAQ (reference sequence). In DNA, the CDR3 is TGTGCCAGCGCGACAGGGAAACAGCCCCAGCATTTT. Protein sequence: CASATGKQPQHF.

Concerning this clonotype itself: This likely came from a read error, as a far larger clone is one base away. The chain carries TRBV6-1 and TRBJ1-2, with D possibly TRBD1 on 5 matching bases. This CDR3 comprises 14 residues. Germline V lookup: CDR1 MNHNS, CDR2 SASEGT. For the CDR3, the DNA is TGTGCCATCAGTTCCTGGGACCCGAAGAATGGCTACACCTTC. Protein product: CAISSWDPKNGYTF.

By proportion, this clonotype is medium-sized. The chain couples TRBV7-9 to TRBJ1-2; TRBD1 might be the D (5 bases). V was clipped by 2 bases and J by 11 bases, with 9 bases between them. Germline V lookup: CDR1 SEHNR, CDR2 FQNEAQ (reference sequence). This CDR3 is 11 amino acids long. This CDR3 reads CASSLRGNYTF. DNA for the CDR3: TGTGCCAGCAGCTTACGGGGCAATTACACCTTC. Filled out from reference TRBV7-9 and TRBJ1-2, the complete variable domain reads DTGVSQNPRHKITKRGQNVTFRCDPISEHNRLYWYRQTLGQGPEFLTYFQNEAQLEKSRLLSDRFSAERPKGSFSTLEIQRTEQGDSAMYLCASSLRGNYTFGSGTRLTVV.

This clonotype is labeled medium-sized (0.01 to 0.1%). The rearrangement uses TRBV5-6 and TRBJ1-2; D remains unclear. The CDR3 contains 12 residues. CDR1 is SGHDT and CDR2 is YYEEEE in the germline V gene. Trimming cost V 3 bases and J 4 bases, with 7 bases left between them. The CDR3 sequence: CASSSGGYGYTF. CDR3 DNA sequence: TGTGCCAGCAGCTCGGGCGGCTATGGCTACACCTTC.

With respect to this clonotype: With a much larger clone just one base away, this may be a read error. This chain links TRBV7-9 with TRBJ1-2; tentative D call: TRBD1 (5 bases). Per germline, CDR1 SEHNR and CDR2 FQNEAQ (reference sequence). This CDR3 comprises 11 residues. CDR3 protein: CASSLRGNYAF. The CDR3 DNA sequence: TGTGCCAGCAGCTTACGGGGCAATTACGCCTTC.

This clonotype is judged medium-sized. This chain connects TRBV27 to TRBJ1-1; D uncertain. Trimming took 3 bases from V and 0 from J, leaving 8 bases between them. Germline assignment: CDR1 MNHEY and CDR2 SMNVEV (reference sequence). The CDR3 consists of 14 residues. CDR3 bases: TGTGCCAGCAGTTTTGGGGTAATGAACACTGAAGCTTTCTTT. It yields the protein CASSFGVMNTEAFF.

By frequency in the sample, this clonotype is medium-sized. The chain couples TRBV28 to TRBJ1-2; possible D gene TRBD1, 5 bases. The CDR3 is 14 amino acids. Germline CDR1 MDHEN, CDR2 SYDVKM. Trimming took 5 bases from V and 9 from J, leaving 19 bases between them. CDR3 coding DNA: TGTGCCAGCAGTCGACCAGGTATACAGGTCCGCTACACCTTC. As protein: CASSRPGIQVRYTF.

Judged by abundance, this clonotype is medium-sized (0.01 to 0.1%). J is TRBJ1-2 and V is TRBV3-1; D gene ambiguous. Germline loops: CDR1 LGHDT, CDR2 YNNKEL (reference sequence). There are 15 residues in the CDR3. Trimming pared 1 base from V and 4 bases from J, leaving 13 bases between. In nucleotides, the CDR3 is TGTGCCAGCAGCCAAGCCCACCCGGACCCCTATGGCTACACCTTC. Encoded protein: CASSQAHPDPYGYTF.

Relative to its sample, this clonotype is medium-sized. This rearrangement joins TRBV10-3 to TRBJ2-2; unclear D gene. The CDR3 has 12 amino acids. Germline CDR1 ENHRY, CDR2 SYGVKD. Trimming stripped 2 bases from V and 6 bases from J, with 4 bases between. The CDR3 bases are TGTGCCATCAGTGAGGCATCCGGGGAGCTGTTTTTT. Residues: CAISEASGELFF.